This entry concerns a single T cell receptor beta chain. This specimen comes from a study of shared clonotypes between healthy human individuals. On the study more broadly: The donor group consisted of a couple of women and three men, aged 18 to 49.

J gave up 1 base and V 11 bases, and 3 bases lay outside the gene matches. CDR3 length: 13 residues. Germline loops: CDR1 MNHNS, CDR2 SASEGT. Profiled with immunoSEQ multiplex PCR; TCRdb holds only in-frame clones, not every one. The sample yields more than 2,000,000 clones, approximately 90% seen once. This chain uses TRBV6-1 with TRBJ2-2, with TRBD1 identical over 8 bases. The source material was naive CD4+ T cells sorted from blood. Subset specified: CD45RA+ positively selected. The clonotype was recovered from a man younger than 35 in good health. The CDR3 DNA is TGTGCCGGGGGGACAGGGAACACCGGGGAGCTGTTTTTT. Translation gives CAGGTGNTGELFF.